Each of the 8 T cell receptor beta chains below was sequenced from the same sample in a study of CD8 T cells in Susac syndrome. With random hexamers, roughly 0.5 to 1 ug RNA was reverse transcribed. TCRdb reprocessed the immunoSEQ multiplex PCR reads via MiXCR and lists one record per CDR3 protein. Here the sample spans some 110,000 distinct CDR3 sequences, around 94% being singletons. Sequencing was performed on CD8+ T cells from PBMCs. Source of these receptors: a human donor with Susac syndrome.

V and J are TRBV29-1 and TRBJ2-3, with 10 bases lining up with TRBD2. The CDR3 is 13 amino acids. J was trimmed by 4 bases and V by 4 bases; bases with no gene match: 2. Germline loops: CDR1 SQVTM, CDR2 ANQGSEA. The CDR3 sequence is CSVASGGADTQYF. The CDR3 nucleotides are TGCAGCGTTGCCAGCGGGGGGGCAGATACGCAGTATTTT.

The genes are TRBV10-3 and TRBJ2-7; D gene ambiguous. Germline CDR1 ENHRY, CDR2 SYGVKD. The CDR3 loop spans 11 amino acids. The ends were cut back, 2 bases at V and 3 bases at J, with 2 bases in the middle. The CDR3 sequence is CAISENYEQYF. CDR3 DNA: TGTGCCATCAGTGAGAACTACGAGCAGTACTTC.

This chain uses TRBV7-9 with TRBJ2-7; 7 bases line up with TRBD1. From germline, CDR1 is SEHNR and CDR2 FQNEAQ (reference sequence). Trimming took 5 bases from V and 0 from J; bases not matched to a gene: 7. There are 15 residues in the CDR3. CDR3 sequence (DNA): TGTGCCAGCAGCCATCCCGGGACAGTCTCCTACGAGCAGTACTTC. This gives the protein CASSHPGTVSYEQYF.

The genes are TRBV4-3 and TRBJ2-5, with a tentative D call TRBD1 (6 bases). This CDR3 contains 15 residues. V shed 1 base and J shed 0 bases, with 9 bases lying between them. Germline-derived CDR1 and CDR2 are LGHNA and YSLEER. CDR3 coding DNA: TGCGCCAGCAGCCAAGGTTCAGGGGACCAAGAGACCCAGTACTTC. It codes for CASSQGSGDQETQYF.

The chain joins TRBV27 to TRBJ2-1; D not resolved. Germline lookup yields CDR1 MNHEY and CDR2 SMNVEV (reference sequence). The CDR3 totals 13 residues. The V end lost 0 bases, the J end lost 6 bases, and 6 bases lay between the germline ends. The CDR3 sequence: CASSLSETNEQFF. For the CDR3, the DNA is TGTGCCAGCAGTTTATCGGAAACCAATGAGCAGTTCTTC.

The V and J genes are TRBV6-1 and TRBJ2-2, with 9 positions matching TRBD2. The CDR3 has 15 amino acids. The J segment lost 5 bases and the V segment lost 6 bases, leaving 7 bases of the junction unmatched. Germline loops: CDR1 MNHNS, CDR2 SASEGT. The CDR3 DNA follows: TGTGCCAGCAGCCCGCCGGCGGGGGGGACCGGGGAGCTGTTTTTT. Encoded protein: CASSPPAGGTGELFF.

The chain recombines TRBV10-3 with TRBJ2-2, with 11 bases fitting TRBD1. Germline assignment: CDR1 ENHRY and CDR2 SYGVKD. The CDR3 is made up of 13 amino acids. V gave up 11 bases and J gave up 5 bases; unmatched junction bases: 4. Here the CDR3 reads CAVGQGATGELFF. The CDR3 coding sequence is TGTGCCGTCGGACAGGGGGCTACCGGGGAGCTGTTTTTT.

This clonotype was picked up one time. The chain has TRBV4-1 and TRBJ1-1, with no clear D. This CDR3 is built from 13 residues. Germline assignment: CDR1 MGHRA and CDR2 YSYEKL. The V end lost 1 base, the J end lost 4 bases, and 7 bases lay between the germline ends. The CDR3 here is CASSQVSPTEAFF. The DNA of the CDR3 is TGCGCCAGCAGCCAAGTGTCTCCCACTGAAGCTTTCTTT.